The 28 T cell receptor beta chains below were found in one sample sequenced in a study of PD-1 blockade in classical Hodgkin lymphoma. Repertoires were generated with immunoSEQ multiplex PCR, while TCRdb's copy carries only in-frame clones and drops some. The table lists roughly 34,000 clones, around 76% of them singletons. The patients all showed relapse after autologous stem cell transplantation, while their brentuximab vedotin exposure varied. The source was peripheral blood mononuclear cells (PBMCs), collected before the second cycle of nivolumab. Receptors were obtained from a human donor with classical Hodgkin lymphoma.

V is TRBV29-1 and J is TRBJ2-4, with 8 bases that match TRBD1. The CDR3 spans 11 residues. V lost 8 bases to trimming and J lost 7 bases; unmatched junction nucleotides: 4. The germline V gene encodes CDR1 SQVTM and CDR2 ANQGSEA. CDR3 DNA: TGCAGCTCACAGGGGGATAACATTCAGTACTTC. It encodes CSSQGDNIQYF. The full variable domain, completed using reference TRBV29-1 and TRBJ2-4, is SAVISQKPSRDICQRGTSLTIQCQVDSQVTMMFWYRQQPGQSLTLIATANQGSEATYESGFVIDKFPISRPNLTFSTLTVSNMSPEDSSIYLCSSQGDNIQYFGAGTRLSVL.

This rearrangement joins TRBV7-2 to TRBJ1-1; D is undetermined. The V gene lost 5 bases and the J gene lost 4 bases, with 14 bases spanning the gap. Germline-derived CDR1 and CDR2 are SGHTA and FQGNSA. The CDR3 loop spans 14 amino acids. Written as DNA, the CDR3 is TGTGCCAGCAGCCACTCGGGTGACGCCACTGAAGCTTTCTTT. Protein sequence: CASSHSGDATEAFF.

On this clone itself: Other DNA sequences in the sample encode the same CDR3. The J gene is TRBJ2-1, the V gene TRBV30, with D perhaps matching TRBD1 or TRBD2 (5 bases each). Germline assignment: CDR1 GTSNPN and CDR2 SVGIG (reference sequence). CDR3 length: 13 residues. V was cut by 4 bases and J by 0 bases, with 7 bases left in between. The CDR3 DNA follows: TGTGCCTGGACAGGGAGCTCCTACAATGAGCAGTTCTTC. This sequence encodes CAWTGSSYNEQFF.

Concerning this clone: The sample carries other DNA sequences with the same CDR3. J is TRBJ2-3 and V is TRBV19, with D possibly called TRBD1 or TRBD2 (5 bases each). The CDR3 length is 14 residues. Trimming took off 3 bases at V and 0 bases at J, with 7 bases between the two ends. CDR1 is LNHDA and CDR2 is SQIVND in the germline V gene (reference sequence). CDR3 residues: CASSIGDSTDTQYF. CDR3 DNA sequence: TGTGCCAGTAGTATTGGGGACAGCACAGATACGCAGTATTTT.

The V and J genes are TRBV19 and TRBJ2-2; 10 positions agree with TRBD1. Germline V gene sequence: CDR1 LNHDA, CDR2 SQIVND (reference sequence). The CDR3 has 16 amino acids. The V segment lost 7 bases and the J segment 1 base; nucleotides outside the gene matches: 6. The CDR3 region is CASTDRGRRNTGELFF. The CDR3 DNA reads as TGTGCCAGTACTGACAGGGGGCGAAGGAACACCGGGGAGCTGTTTTTT.

The chain joins TRBV10-3 to TRBJ2-3, with D perhaps TRBD1 or TRBD2 (5 bases each). The CDR3 totals 16 residues. The V gene's germline CDR1 is ENHRY and CDR2 SYGVKD. V dropped 3 bases and J dropped 6 bases, with 19 bases sitting between them. CDR3 nucleotide sequence: TGTGCCATCAGTGAAAAATTTGAGACAGCGGACGATACGCAGTATTTT. Translated, it gives CAISEKFETADDTQYF.

This sequence joins TRBV10-3 and TRBJ2-7; TRBD1 might be the D (5 bases). V lost 0 bases to trimming and J lost 0 bases, with 9 bases between them. The V gene's germline CDR1 is ENHRY and CDR2 SYGVKD. The CDR3 runs 15 residues. CDR3 protein: CAISESWGTSYEQYF. The CDR3 coding sequence is TGTGCCATCAGTGAGTCCTGGGGCACCTCCTACGAGCAGTACTTC.

The rearrangement joins TRBV6-6 to TRBJ1-2; 9 bases agree with TRBD1. V lost 4 bases, J lost 8 bases, and 11 bases stayed unmatched. Germline V gene data show CDR1 as MNHNY and CDR2 as SVGAGI (reference sequence). This CDR3 has 15 amino acids. The DNA of the CDR3 is TGTGCCAGCAGTTTTCCTCCGGGACAGGGTTCGGGCTACACCTTC. Its protein is CASSFPPGQGSGYTF.

The CDR3 sequence is CASSLSTGMGGYTF. Here the CDR3 DNA reads TGTGCCAGCAGCTTAAGCACAGGGATGGGTGGCTACACCTTC. The chain is built from TRBV7-2 and TRBJ1-2; tentative D call: TRBD1 (6 bases). This CDR3 has 14 amino acids. Germline loops: CDR1 SGHTA, CDR2 FQGNSA. Trimming shortened V by 2 bases and J by 7 bases, and 14 bases separated the two germline ends.

The rearrangement links TRBV30 to TRBJ1-2, with 8 bases lining up with TRBD1. The CDR3 is made up of 12 amino acids. The ends lost 5 bases at V and 8 bases at J; junction bases unmatched: 7. The germline V gene has CDR1 GTSNPN and CDR2 SVGIG (reference sequence). CDR3 sequence reads: CAWGQGSVGYTF. DNA of the CDR3: TGTGCCTGGGGACAGGGATCCGTGGGCTACACCTTC.

The CDR3 loop reads CASSRSSNTEAFF. The CDR3 region has the DNA TGTGCCAGCTCACGGTCCTCGAACACTGAAGCTTTCTTT. This chain connects TRBV18 to TRBJ1-1, with D uncertain. The V end lost 4 bases, the J end lost 1 base, and 7 bases lay between the germline ends. Germline V gives CDR1 KGHSH, CDR2 LQKENI. This CDR3 has 13 residues.

V gene TRBV11-2 combines with J gene TRBJ2-7, with D possibly being TRBD2 (6 bases). The CDR3 is 15 amino acids. Trimming took 5 bases from V and 1 from J, leaving 15 bases between them. CDR1 SGHAT and CDR2 FQNNGV come from the germline V gene. Here the CDR3 reads CASSDMGLLSYEQYF. The CDR3 region has the DNA TGTGCCAGCAGCGACATGGGACTCCTATCCTACGAGCAGTACTTC.

The chain links TRBV6-5 to TRBJ2-3; D is uncertain. V shed 11 bases and J shed 1 base, with 13 bases lying between them. CDR1 and CDR2 from the germline V gene are MNHEY and SVGAGI. The CDR3 is made up of 13 amino acids. The CDR3 sequence: CACYESGTDTQYF. The DNA of the CDR3 is TGTGCCTGTTACGAGAGTGGCACAGATACGCAGTATTTT.

The chain couples TRBV14 to TRBJ1-1; D perhaps matches TRBD1 (6 bases). The CDR3 totals 15 residues. V dropped 4 bases and J dropped 1 base, with 13 bases sitting between them. The germline gives CDR1 SGHDN, CDR2 FVKESK. CDR3 in amino acids: CASSLMTGGNTEAFF. The CDR3 coding sequence is TGTGCCAGCAGCCTTATGACAGGTGGGAACACTGAAGCTTTCTTT.

This chain joins TRBV27 and TRBJ2-1; 14 nucleotides line up with TRBD2. The CDR3 runs to 14 residues. Germline V gene data show CDR1 as MNHEY and CDR2 as SMNVEV (reference sequence). V was clipped by 6 bases and J by 10 bases; unmatched bases: 5. The CDR3 loop reads CASRTSGGAKEQFF. CDR3 DNA sequence: TGTGCCAGCAGGACTAGCGGGGGGGCCAAGGAGCAGTTCTTC.

This chain links TRBV5-1 with TRBJ2-7; 8 nucleotides match TRBD1. The CDR3 has 13 amino acids. Germline CDR1 and CDR2: SGHRS and YFSETQ. Losses at the gene ends were 5 bases for V and 2 bases for J; bases not matched to a gene: 3. The CDR3 DNA is TGCGCCAGCAGGTGGGGACAGGCCTACGAGCAGTACTTC. Its translation: CASRWGQAYEQYF.

This clone was counted a few times. J is TRBJ1-6 and V is TRBV7-8; no reliable D call. Germline CDR1 SGHVS, CDR2 FQNEAQ. V was cut by 5 bases and J by 8 bases, with 16 bases left in between. The CDR3 spans 15 residues. The CDR3 DNA sequence: TGTGCCAGCAGCCTAGAGACACAGCTCGATTCACCCCTCCACTTT. It is translated as CASSLETQLDSPLHF.

The J gene is TRBJ2-7, the V gene TRBV7-3, with D perhaps TRBD1 or TRBD2 (6 bases each). V lost 0 bases, J lost 3 bases, and 9 bases lay in between. The CDR3 is 14 amino acids. Germline assignment: CDR1 SGHTA and CDR2 FQGTGA. CDR3 DNA sequence: TGTGCCAGCAGCTTAACCCGGGGGCTCTACGAGCAGTACTTC. Its translation is CASSLTRGLYEQYF.

Written as DNA, the CDR3 is TGCGCCAGCAGCCAAGAAAGTCAGGGAACGGGTGAAGCTTTCTTT. This translates into CASSQESQGTGEAFF. The V and J genes are TRBV4-3 and TRBJ1-1; D might be TRBD1 (5 bases). The CDR3 covers 15 residues. Trimming removed 0 bases at V and 7 bases at J, with 15 bases between. CDR1 and CDR2 from the germline V gene are LGHNA and YSLEER.

The chain uses TRBV5-4 and TRBJ1-1; unclear D gene. Per the germline V gene, CDR1 is SGHNT and CDR2 is YYREEE (reference sequence). The CDR3 contains 16 residues. Deletions cut 0 bases from V and 1 base from J, with 13 bases between. The CDR3 DNA reads TGTGCCAGCAGCTTGGGCCCGGGTCGGGGGAACACTGAAGCTTTCTTT. Its protein product is CASSLGPGRGNTEAFF.

The J gene is TRBJ2-2, the V gene TRBV10-2, with 13 bases aligning to TRBD2. This CDR3 contains 15 residues. V gave up 6 bases and J gave up 7 bases; unmatched junction bases: 5. The V gene's germline CDR1 is WSHSY and CDR2 SAAADI. This chain's CDR3 is CASSELAGGSGELFF. The CDR3 region has the DNA TGCGCCAGCAGCGAACTAGCGGGGGGGAGCGGGGAGCTGTTTTTT.

CDR3 sequence (DNA): TGTGCCAGTAGAGGCGGGGTGCCCTACGAGCAGTACTTC. Translated, it gives CASRGGVPYEQYF. The V and J genes are TRBV19 and TRBJ2-7; D perhaps matches TRBD2 (6 bases). The germline V gene encodes CDR1 LNHDA and CDR2 SQIVND (reference sequence). This CDR3 has 13 amino acids. V lost 6 bases and J 2 bases, leaving 11 bases between the germline ends. The complete variable domain, with remaining parts taken from reference TRBV19 and TRBJ2-7, reads DGGITQSPKYLFRKEGQNVTLSCEQNLNHDAMYWYRQDPGQGLRLIYYSQIVNDFQKGDIAEGYSVSREKKESFPLTVTSAQKNPTAFYLCASRGGVPYEQYFGPGTRLTVT.

The chain combines TRBV5-4 with TRBJ1-5; D unclear. Germline V gives CDR1 SGHNT, CDR2 YYREEE (reference sequence). V was clipped by 3 bases and J by 6 bases, with 7 bases between them. This CDR3 comprises 12 residues. CDR3 bases: TGTGCCAGCAGCTCGGACGGTCAGCCCCAGCATTTT. It specifies CASSSDGQPQHF. The variable domain in full, with the rest retrieved from reference TRBV5-4 and TRBJ1-5, is ETGVTQSPTHLIKTRGQQVTLRCSSQSGHNTVSWYQQALGQGPQFIFQYYREEENGRGNFPPRFSGLQFPNYSSELNVNALELDDSALYLCASSSDGQPQHFGDGTRLSIL.

This sequence joins TRBV4-1 and TRBJ1-2; tentatively, D is TRBD1 (6 bases). Deletions cut 5 bases from V and 2 bases from J, with 21 bases between. Germline V gives CDR1 MGHRA, CDR2 YSYEKL. The CDR3 has 17 amino acids. This chain's CDR3 is CASSDTPFDRPNYGYTF. In DNA form, the CDR3 reads TGCGCCAGCAGCGACACCCCCTTCGACAGGCCGAACTATGGCTACACCTTC.

V gene TRBV7-2 combines with J gene TRBJ2-1, with TRBD1 identical over 7 bases. The germline V gene encodes CDR1 SGHTA and CDR2 FQGNSA. After removal of 5 bases from V and 4 bases from J, the junction contained 8 bases not matched to a gene. This CDR3 is built from 15 residues. The CDR3, as DNA: TGTGCCAGCAGCCCGGACAGGAGTTTTTACAATGAGCAGTTCTTC. It encodes CASSPDRSFYNEQFF.

The J gene is TRBJ2-5, the V gene TRBV5-8; 10 nucleotides align to TRBD2. This CDR3 region has 16 residues. CDR1 is SGHTS, CDR2 YDEGEE, per germline. V trimming: 1 base; J trimming: 5 bases; junction bases outside the gene matches: 8. CDR3 DNA sequence: TGTGCCAGCAGCTTGTATCTAGCGGGGGCAACGGAGACCCAGTACTTC. As protein: CASSLYLAGATETQYF.

The genes are TRBV7-2 and TRBJ2-5; 7 nucleotides agree with TRBD1. There are 16 residues in the CDR3. After removal of 6 bases from V and 1 base from J, the junction contained 11 bases not matched to a gene. The germline V gene has CDR1 SGHTA and CDR2 FQGNSA. This CDR3 reads CASRSRTGLSQETQYF. The CDR3 DNA follows: TGTGCCAGCAGGTCTAGGACAGGACTCTCCCAAGAGACCCAGTACTTC.

This rearrangement joins TRBV6-1 to TRBJ2-7; 7 bases map to TRBD1. The CDR3 has 14 residues. After removal of 4 bases from V and 9 bases from J, the junction contained 12 bases not matched to a gene. Looked up from germline, CDR1 is MNHNS and CDR2 is SASEGT. CDR3 in DNA: TGTGCCAGCAGTGGGTTCCGGGACAGTTCTGTGCAGTACTTC. Translated: CASSGFRDSSVQYF.